Shown below are 10 T cell receptor beta chains from a single sample sequenced in a study of T cell responses to AZD1222 COVID-19 vaccine. This table comes from immunoSEQ multiplex PCR, and its TCRdb copy is limited to in-frame clones, with some not included. The sample has about 120,000 clones, 88% seen once. Source: peripheral blood, taken on day 0 of AZD1222 vaccination. All receptors derive from an adult in good health.

This chain uses TRBV5-1 with TRBJ1-1; 8 bases agree with TRBD1. V was clipped by 4 bases and J by 6 bases; unmatched bases: 11. Germline assignment: CDR1 SGHRS and CDR2 YFSETQ. This CDR3 spans 15 amino acids. CDR3 sequence (DNA): TGCGCCAGCAGCCGAGAGACAGGGGCGGGTGCTGAAGCTTTCTTT. It encodes CASSRETGAGAEAFF.

In its sample, this clone was seen once. The chain links TRBV4-3 to TRBJ1-6, with 9 bases matching TRBD1. Germline V gene data show CDR1 as LGHNA and CDR2 as YSLEER. Unmatched junction bases numbered 7, after V lost 0 bases and J lost 10 bases. The CDR3 is made up of 16 amino acids. In nucleotides, the CDR3 is TGCGCCAGCAGCCAAGAATCTTGGGACAGGGAGTCACCCCTCCACTTT. Translated, it gives CASSQESWDRESPLHF.

This clone was seen a single time. The V and J genes are TRBV2 and TRBJ1-1; possibly TRBD1 for D (6 bases). V was cut by 10 bases and J by 1 base, with 13 bases left in between. The germline CDR1 and CDR2 sequences are SNHLY and FYNNEI. CDR3 length equals 13 residues. The CDR3 loop is CAMNRAWNTEAFF. Here the CDR3 DNA reads TGTGCCATGAACAGGGCTTGGAACACTGAAGCTTTCTTT.

The rearrangement joins TRBV7-3 to TRBJ2-2; D might be TRBD1 (6 bases). There are 16 residues in the CDR3. V was pared by 2 bases and J by 0 bases, with 10 bases between. Germline V lookup: CDR1 SGHTA, CDR2 FQGTGA. For the CDR3, the DNA is TGTGCCAGCAGCTTATGGGGGACATCGAACACCGGGGAGCTGTTTTTT. Encoded protein: CASSLWGTSNTGELFF.

The chain links TRBV5-5 to TRBJ2-6; D unresolved. CDR1 SGHKS and CDR2 YYEKEE come from the germline V gene (reference sequence). The CDR3 has 15 amino acids. V dropped 2 bases and J dropped 5 bases, with 11 bases sitting between them. In DNA form, the CDR3 reads TGTGCCAGCAGCTTCGGGCATATCAGGGCCAACGTCCTGACTTTC. It codes for CASSFGHIRANVLTF.

This clone was detected many times. The rearrangement joins TRBV6-2 or TRBV6-3 to TRBJ2-6; D is unclear. The V gene lost 2 bases and the J gene lost 1 base, with 6 bases spanning the gap. Germline V lookup: CDR1 MNHEY, CDR2 SVGEGT. This CDR3 spans 15 amino acids. DNA of the CDR3: TGTGCCAGCAGTTACGTGACGTCTGGGGCCAACGTCCTGACTTTC. The encoded protein is CASSYVTSGANVLTF.

V and J are TRBV5-1 and TRBJ1-1, with D possibly being TRBD1 (6 bases). The CDR3 has 13 amino acids. The germline CDR1 and CDR2 sequences are SGHRS and YFSETQ. The V end lost 6 bases, the J end lost 5 bases, and 14 bases lay between the germline ends. The CDR3 protein is CASTVIQGTEAFF. The CDR3 DNA follows: TGCGCCAGCACCGTTATACAGGGAACTGAAGCTTTCTTT.

The genes are TRBV3-1 (or the pseudogene TRBV3-2) and TRBJ1-5; D not certain. The germline CDR1 and CDR2 sequences are LGHDT and YNNKEL (reference sequence). There are 15 residues in the CDR3. Deletions cut 1 base from V and 2 bases from J, with 9 bases between. The CDR3 DNA follows: TGTGCCAGCAGCCAAGGTAGAGGTCGCAATCAGCCCCAGCATTTT. Translated, it gives CASSQGRGRNQPQHF.

The genes are TRBV7-9 and TRBJ2-7, with TRBD1 matching 8 bases. In germline, CDR1 is SEHNR, CDR2 FQNEAQ (reference sequence). V trimming: 4 bases; J trimming: 5 bases; junction bases outside the gene matches: 4. CDR3 length equals 13 residues. Here the CDR3 reads CASSSSGGNEQYF. CDR3 coding DNA: TGTGCCAGCAGCTCTTCAGGGGGCAACGAGCAGTACTTC. Based on the CDR3 plus reference TRBV7-9 and TRBJ2-7, the full variable domain is DTGVSQNPRHKITKRGQNVTFRCDPISEHNRLYWYRQTLGQGPEFLTYFQNEAQLEKSRLLSDRFSAERPKGSFSTLEIQRTEQGDSAMYLCASSSSGGNEQYFGPGTRLTVT.

CDR3 loop: CASKIDRAGNTIYF. The CDR3 DNA reads as TGTGCCAGCAAAATAGACAGGGCTGGAAACACCATATATTTT. V is TRBV6-5 and J is TRBJ1-3, with 7 bases matching TRBD1. The V gene end was trimmed by 7 bases and the J gene end by 2 bases; junction bases not matched to a gene: 5. Germline loops: CDR1 MNHEY, CDR2 SVGAGI. The CDR3 runs to 14 residues.